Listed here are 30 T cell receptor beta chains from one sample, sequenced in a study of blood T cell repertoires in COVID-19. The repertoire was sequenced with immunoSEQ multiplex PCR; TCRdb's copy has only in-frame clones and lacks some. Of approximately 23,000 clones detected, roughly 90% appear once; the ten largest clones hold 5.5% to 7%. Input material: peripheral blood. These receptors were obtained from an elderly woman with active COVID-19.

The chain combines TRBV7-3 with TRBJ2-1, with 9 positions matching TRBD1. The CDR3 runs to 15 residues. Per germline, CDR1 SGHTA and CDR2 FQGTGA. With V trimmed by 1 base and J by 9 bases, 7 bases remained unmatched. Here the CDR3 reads CASSLMGQGLGEQFF. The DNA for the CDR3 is TGTGCCAGCAGCTTAATGGGACAGGGCTTGGGTGAGCAGTTCTTC.

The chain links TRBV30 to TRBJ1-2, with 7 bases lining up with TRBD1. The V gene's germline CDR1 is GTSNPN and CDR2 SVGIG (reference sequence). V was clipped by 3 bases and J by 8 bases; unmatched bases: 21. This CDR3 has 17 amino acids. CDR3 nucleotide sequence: TGTGCCTGGAGGAGTGAAAGGGACTTAGACAGGGAAGAAGGCTACACCTTC. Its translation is CAWRSERDLDREEGYTF.

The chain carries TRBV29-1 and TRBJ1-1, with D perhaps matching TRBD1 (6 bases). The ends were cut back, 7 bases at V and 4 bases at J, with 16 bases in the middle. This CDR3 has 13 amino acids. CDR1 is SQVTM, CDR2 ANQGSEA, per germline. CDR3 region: CSGHTGGGTEAFF. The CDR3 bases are TGCAGCGGTCACACGGGAGGGGGCACTGAAGCTTTCTTT.

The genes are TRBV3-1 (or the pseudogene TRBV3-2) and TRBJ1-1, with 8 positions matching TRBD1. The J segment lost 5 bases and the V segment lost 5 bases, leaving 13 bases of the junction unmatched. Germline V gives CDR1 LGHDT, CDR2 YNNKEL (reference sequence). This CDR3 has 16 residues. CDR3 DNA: TGTGCCAGCAGCACCGGGACAGGAAGGGAATGGACTGAAGCTTTCTTT. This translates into CASSTGTGREWTEAFF.

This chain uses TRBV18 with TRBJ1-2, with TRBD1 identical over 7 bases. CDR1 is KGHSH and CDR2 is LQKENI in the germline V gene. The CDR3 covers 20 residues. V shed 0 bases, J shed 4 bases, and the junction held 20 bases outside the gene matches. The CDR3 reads CASSPPMPPHRDSWAYGYTF. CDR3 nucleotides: TGTGCCAGCTCACCACCGATGCCCCCCCACAGGGACAGTTGGGCCTATGGCTACACCTTC.

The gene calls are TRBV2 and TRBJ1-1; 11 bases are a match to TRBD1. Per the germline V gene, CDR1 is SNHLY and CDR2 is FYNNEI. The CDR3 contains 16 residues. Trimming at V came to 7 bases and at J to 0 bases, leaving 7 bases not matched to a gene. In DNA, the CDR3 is TGTGCCAGCAACCCGGGACAGGGGGACTTGAACACTGAAGCTTTCTTT. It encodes CASNPGQGDLNTEAFF. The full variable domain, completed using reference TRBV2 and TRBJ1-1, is EPEVTQTPSHQVTQMGQEVILRCVPISNHLYFYWYRQILGQKVEFLVSFYNNEISEKSEIFDDQFSVERPDGSNFTLKIRSTKLEDSAMYFCASNPGQGDLNTEAFFGQGTRLTVV.

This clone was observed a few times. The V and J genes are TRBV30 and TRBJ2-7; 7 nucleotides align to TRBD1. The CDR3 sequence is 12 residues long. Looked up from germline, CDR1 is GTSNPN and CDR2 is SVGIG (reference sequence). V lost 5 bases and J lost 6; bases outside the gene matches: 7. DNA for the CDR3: TGTGCCTGGGGACAGGCTAGCACCGAGCAGTACTTC. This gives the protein CAWGQASTEQYF.

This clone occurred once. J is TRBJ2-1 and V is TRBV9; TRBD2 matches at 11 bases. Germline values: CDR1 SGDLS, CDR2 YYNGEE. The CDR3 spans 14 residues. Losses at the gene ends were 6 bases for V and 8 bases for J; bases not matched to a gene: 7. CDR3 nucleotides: TGTGCCAGCACCGTGGCTAGCGGGGGGTATGAGCAGTTCTTC. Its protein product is CASTVASGGYEQFF.

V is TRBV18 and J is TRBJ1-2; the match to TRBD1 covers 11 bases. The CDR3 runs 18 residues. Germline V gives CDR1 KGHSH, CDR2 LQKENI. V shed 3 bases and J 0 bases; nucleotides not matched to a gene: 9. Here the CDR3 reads CASSPPGTGGDTNYGYTF. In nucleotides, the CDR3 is TGTGCCAGCTCACCCCCCGGGACAGGGGGTGACACTAACTATGGCTACACCTTC. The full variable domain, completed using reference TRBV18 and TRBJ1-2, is NAGVMQNPRHLVRRRGQEARLRCSPMKGHSHVYWYRQLPEEGLKFMVYLQKENIIDESGMPKERFSAEFPKEGPSILRIQQVVRGDSAAYFCASSPPGTGGDTNYGYTFGSGTRLTVV.

CDR3 residues: CASTTGSERTQYF. The CDR3 bases are TGTGCCAGCACCACCGGTTCCGAACGTACGCAGTATTTT. The chain recombines TRBV12-3 or TRBV12-4 with TRBJ2-3; unclear D gene. CDR3 length: 13 amino acids. V was cut by 7 bases and J by 8 bases, with 16 bases left in between.

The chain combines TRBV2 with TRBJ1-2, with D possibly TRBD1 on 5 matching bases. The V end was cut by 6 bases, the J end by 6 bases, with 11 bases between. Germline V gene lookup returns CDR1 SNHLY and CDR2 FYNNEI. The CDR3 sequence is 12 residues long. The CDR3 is CASRKGVDGYTF. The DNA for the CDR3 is TGTGCCAGCAGGAAAGGGGTTGATGGCTACACCTTC.

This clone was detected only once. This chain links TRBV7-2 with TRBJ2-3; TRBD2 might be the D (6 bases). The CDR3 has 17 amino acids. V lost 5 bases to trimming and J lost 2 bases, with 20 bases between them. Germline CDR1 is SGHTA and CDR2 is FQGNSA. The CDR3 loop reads CASSPGPLAINTDTQYF. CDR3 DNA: TGTGCCAGCAGCCCCGGCCCCCTAGCGATTAACACAGATACGCAGTATTTT.

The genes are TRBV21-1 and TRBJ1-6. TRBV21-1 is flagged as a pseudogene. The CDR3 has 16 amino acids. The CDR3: CASSTGFSSYNSPLHF. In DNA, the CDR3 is TGTGCCAGCAGCACGGGATTCAGCTCCTATAATTCACCCCTCCACTTT.

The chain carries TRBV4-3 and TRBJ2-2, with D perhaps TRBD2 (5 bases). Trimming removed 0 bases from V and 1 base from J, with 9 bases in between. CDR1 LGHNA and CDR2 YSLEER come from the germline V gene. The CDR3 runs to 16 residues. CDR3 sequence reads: CASSQDAGRNTGELFF. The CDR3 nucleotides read TGCGCCAGCAGCCAAGATGCGGGCCGGAACACCGGGGAGCTGTTTTTT.

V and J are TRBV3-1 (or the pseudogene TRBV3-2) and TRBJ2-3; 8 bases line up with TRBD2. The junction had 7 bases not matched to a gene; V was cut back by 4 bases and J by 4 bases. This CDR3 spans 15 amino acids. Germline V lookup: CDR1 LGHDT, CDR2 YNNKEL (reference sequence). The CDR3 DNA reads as TGTGCCAGCAGCCCGGATCAGCGGGGGCCAGATACGCAGTATTTT. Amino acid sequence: CASSPDQRGPDTQYF.

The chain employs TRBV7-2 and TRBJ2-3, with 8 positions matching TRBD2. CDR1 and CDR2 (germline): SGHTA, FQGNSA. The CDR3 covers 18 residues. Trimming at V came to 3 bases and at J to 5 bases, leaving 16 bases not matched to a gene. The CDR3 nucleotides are TGTGCCAGCAGCTTGAAGCGGGGTTTAGCGGGGTACCAAGATACGCAGTATTTT. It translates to CASSLKRGLAGYQDTQYF.

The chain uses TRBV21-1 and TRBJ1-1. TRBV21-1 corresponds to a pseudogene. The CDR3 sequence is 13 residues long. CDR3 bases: TGTGCCAGCAAGCGCCTCATGAACACTGAAGCTTTCTTT. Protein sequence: CASKRLMNTEAFF.

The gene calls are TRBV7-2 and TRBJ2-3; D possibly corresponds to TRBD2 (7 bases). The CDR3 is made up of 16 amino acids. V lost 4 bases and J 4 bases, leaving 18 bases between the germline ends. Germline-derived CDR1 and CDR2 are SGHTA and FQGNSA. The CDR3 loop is CASSSGLGGRSDTQYF. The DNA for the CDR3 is TGTGCCAGCAGCTCAGGACTAGGGGGGAGATCAGATACGCAGTATTTT.

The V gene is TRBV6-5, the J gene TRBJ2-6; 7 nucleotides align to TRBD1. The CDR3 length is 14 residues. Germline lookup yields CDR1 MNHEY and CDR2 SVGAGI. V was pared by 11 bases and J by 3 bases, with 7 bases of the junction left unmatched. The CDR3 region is CASNRGFGANVLTF. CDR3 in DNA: TGTGCCTCCAACAGGGGATTTGGGGCCAACGTCCTGACTTTC.

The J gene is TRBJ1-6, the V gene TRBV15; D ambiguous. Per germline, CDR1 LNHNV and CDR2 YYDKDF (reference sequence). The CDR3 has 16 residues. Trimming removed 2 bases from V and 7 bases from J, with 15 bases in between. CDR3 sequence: CATSRTLYGGNSPLHF. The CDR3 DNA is TGTGCCACCAGCAGAACCCTCTACGGCGGGAATTCACCCCTCCACTTT.

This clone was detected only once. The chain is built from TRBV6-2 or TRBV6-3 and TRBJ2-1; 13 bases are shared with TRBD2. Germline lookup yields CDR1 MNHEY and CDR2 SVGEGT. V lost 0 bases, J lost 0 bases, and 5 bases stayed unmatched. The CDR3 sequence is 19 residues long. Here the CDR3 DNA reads TGTGCCAGCAGTTACTCGAGACTAGCGGGGGGTTTCTCCTACAATGAGCAGTTCTTC. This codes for CASSYSRLAGGFSYNEQFF.

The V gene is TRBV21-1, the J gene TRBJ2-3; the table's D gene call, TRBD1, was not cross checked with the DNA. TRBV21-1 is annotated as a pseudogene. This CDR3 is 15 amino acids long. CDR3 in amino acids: CASRGTGLSTDTQYF. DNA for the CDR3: TGTGCCAGCAGAGGGACAGGGCTAAGCACAGATACGCAGTATTTT.

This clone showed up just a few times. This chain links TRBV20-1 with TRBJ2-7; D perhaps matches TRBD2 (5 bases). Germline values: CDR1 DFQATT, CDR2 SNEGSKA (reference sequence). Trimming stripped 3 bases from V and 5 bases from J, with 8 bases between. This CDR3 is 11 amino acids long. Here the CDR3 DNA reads TGCAGTGCTAGCAGGAGGAACGAGCAGTACTTC. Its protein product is CSASRRNEQYF.

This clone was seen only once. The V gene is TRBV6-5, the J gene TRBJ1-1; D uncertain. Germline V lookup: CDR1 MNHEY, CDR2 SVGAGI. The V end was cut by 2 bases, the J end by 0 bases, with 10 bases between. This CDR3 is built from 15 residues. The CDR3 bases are TGTGCCAGCAGTTACGGAGGGTACATGAACACTGAAGCTTTCTTT. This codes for CASSYGGYMNTEAFF.

The CDR3 nucleotides read TGTGCCAGCAGCCCCGGGGGGGCCAGGGGAGATACGCAGTATTTT. Protein product: CASSPGGARGDTQYF. This rearrangement joins TRBV3-1 (or the pseudogene TRBV3-2) to TRBJ2-3, with 8 positions matching TRBD2. V was clipped by 4 bases and J by 5 bases; unmatched bases: 8. The CDR3 totals 15 residues. The germline CDR1 and CDR2 sequences are LGHDT and YNNKEL (reference sequence).

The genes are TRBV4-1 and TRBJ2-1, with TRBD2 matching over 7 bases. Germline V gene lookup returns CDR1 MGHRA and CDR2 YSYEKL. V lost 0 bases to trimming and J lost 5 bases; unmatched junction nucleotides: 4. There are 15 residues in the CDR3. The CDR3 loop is CASSQDRLANNEQFF. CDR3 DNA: TGCGCCAGCAGCCAAGATAGACTAGCCAACAATGAGCAGTTCTTC.

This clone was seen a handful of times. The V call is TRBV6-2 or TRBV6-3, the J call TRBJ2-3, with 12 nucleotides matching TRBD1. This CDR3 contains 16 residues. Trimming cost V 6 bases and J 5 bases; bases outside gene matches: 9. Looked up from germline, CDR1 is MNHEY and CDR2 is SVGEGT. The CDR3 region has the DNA TGTGCCAGCAGCCACTTCCGGGACAGGGGGCAAGATACGCAGTATTTT. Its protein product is CASSHFRDRGQDTQYF.

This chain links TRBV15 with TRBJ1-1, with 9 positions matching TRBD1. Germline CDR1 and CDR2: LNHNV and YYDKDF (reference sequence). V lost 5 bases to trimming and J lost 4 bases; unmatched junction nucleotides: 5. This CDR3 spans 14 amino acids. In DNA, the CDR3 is TGTGCCACCAGCGGACAGGGGCAGCTCACTGAAGCTTTCTTT. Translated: CATSGQGQLTEAFF.

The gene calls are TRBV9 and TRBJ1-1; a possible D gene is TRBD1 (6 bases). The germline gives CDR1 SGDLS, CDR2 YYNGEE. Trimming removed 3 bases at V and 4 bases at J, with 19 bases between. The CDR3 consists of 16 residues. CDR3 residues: CASSAPPGGAGTEAFF. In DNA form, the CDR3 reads TGTGCCAGCAGCGCCCCACCGGGGGGGGCGGGCACTGAAGCTTTCTTT.

The CDR3 nucleotides are TGTGCCAGTACCACTCGACAGGGAGGCTACACCTTC. Residues: CASTTRQGGYTF. The V gene is TRBV19, the J gene TRBJ1-2; TRBD1 matches at 7 bases. CDR3 length equals 12 residues. Per germline, CDR1 LNHDA and CDR2 SQIVND (reference sequence). V gave up 7 bases and J gave up 8 bases; unmatched junction bases: 7.